This T cell receptor beta chain was retrieved from a study of T cell changes during pregnancy in multiple sclerosis. The CDR3 is 15 amino acids. Trimming left V 0 bases short and J 1 base short, with 9 bases between. The germline V gene has CDR1 SGDLS and CDR2 YYNGEE. Sequencing was performed with immunoSEQ multiplex PCR; in TCRdb, only in-frame clones are kept and a portion is missing. The table lists around 70,000 clones, about 90% of them singletons, with roughly 0.85% in the top ten. The sequence was collected from a female donor with multiple sclerosis, enrolled in a pregnancy study. The sequencing used peripheral blood, collected in the second trimester of pregnancy. This chain joins TRBV9 and TRBJ2-3; D is perhaps TRBD2 (5 bases). The CDR3 here is CASSVGGLGTDTQYF. As DNA, the CDR3 is TGTGCCAGCAGCGTAGGCGGGTTGGGCACAGATACGCAGTATTTT.